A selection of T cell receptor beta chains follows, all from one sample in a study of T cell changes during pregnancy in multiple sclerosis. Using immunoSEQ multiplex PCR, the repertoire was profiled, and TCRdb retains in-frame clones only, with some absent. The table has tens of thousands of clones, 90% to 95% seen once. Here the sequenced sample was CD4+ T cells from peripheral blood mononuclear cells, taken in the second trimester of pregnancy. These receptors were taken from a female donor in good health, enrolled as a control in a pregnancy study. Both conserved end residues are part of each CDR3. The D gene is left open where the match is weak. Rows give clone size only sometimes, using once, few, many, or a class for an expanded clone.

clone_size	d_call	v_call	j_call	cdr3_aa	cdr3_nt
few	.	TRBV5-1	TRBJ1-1	CASSLTPGAEAFF	TGCGCCAGCAGCTTGACCCCGGGAGCTGAAGCTTTCTTT
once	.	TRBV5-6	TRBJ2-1	CASSPALARAYNEQFF	TGTGCCAGCAGCCCAGCGTTAGCGCGAGCCTACAATGAGCAGTTCTTC
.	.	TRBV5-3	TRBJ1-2	CARSLPSESSYGYTF	TGTGCCAGAAGCCTCCCCTCCGAGTCCTCCTATGGCTACACCTTC
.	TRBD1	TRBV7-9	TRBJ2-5	CASSFPDRVETQYF	TGTGCCAGCAGCTTCCCTGACAGGGTTGAGACCCAGTACTTC
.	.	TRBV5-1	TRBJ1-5	CASSLGVRGSNQPQHF	TGCGCCAGCAGCTTGGGGGTCAGGGGTAGCAATCAGCCCCAGCATTTT
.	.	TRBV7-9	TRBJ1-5	CASSSHSDQPQHF	TGTGCCAGCAGCTCCCATTCGGATCAGCCCCAGCATTTT
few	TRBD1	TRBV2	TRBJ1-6	CASSRTGGSNSPLHF	TGTGCCAGCAGTAGGACAGGGGGCTCGAATTCACCCCTCCACTTT
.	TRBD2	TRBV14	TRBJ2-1	CASSRNKGGGANEQFF	TGTGCCAGCAGCCGCAATAAGGGCGGGGGGGCAAATGAGCAGTTCTTC
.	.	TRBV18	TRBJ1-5	CASSPYGGNQPQHF	TGTGCCAGCTCACCATACGGTGGCAATCAGCCCCAGCATTTT
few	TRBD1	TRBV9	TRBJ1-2	CASSPGQGDYGYTF	TGTGCCAGCAGCCCCGGGCAGGGGGACTATGGCTACACCTTC
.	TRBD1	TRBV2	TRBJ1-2	CASSKDRDYGYTF	TGTGCCAGCAGCAAGGACAGGGACTATGGCTACACCTTC
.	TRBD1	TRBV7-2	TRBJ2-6	CASSSHLRDREPGANVLTF	TGTGCCAGCAGCTCGCATCTCCGGGACAGGGAACCGGGGGCCAACGTCCTGACTTTC
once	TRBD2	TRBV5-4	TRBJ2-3	CASSLEAGALTDTQYF	TGTGCCAGCAGCTTGGAAGCGGGGGCCCTCACAGATACGCAGTATTTT
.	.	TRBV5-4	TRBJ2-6	CASRPVDSGANVLTF	TGTGCCAGCAGACCTGTAGACTCTGGGGCCAACGTCCTGACTTTC
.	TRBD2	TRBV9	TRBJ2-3	CASSASGGVMSTDTQYF	TGTGCCAGCAGCGCTAGCGGGGGCGTTATGAGCACAGATACGCAGTATTTT
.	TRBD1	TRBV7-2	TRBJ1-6	CASSLQTGDVSPLHF	TGTGCCAGCAGCCTTCAGACAGGGGATGTTTCACCCCTCCACTTT
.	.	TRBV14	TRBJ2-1	CASSQVHAGQEQFF	TGTGCCAGCAGCCAAGTTCATGCGGGACAGGAGCAGTTCTTC
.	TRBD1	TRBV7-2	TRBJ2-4	CASSPQGAAKNIQYF	TGTGCCAGCAGCCCCCAGGGGGCTGCCAAAAACATTCAGTACTTC
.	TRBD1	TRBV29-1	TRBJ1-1	CSAGTGGTEAFF	TGCAGCGCCGGGACAGGGGGCACTGAAGCTTTCTTT
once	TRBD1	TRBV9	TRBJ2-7	CASSVGGQGPDEQYF	TGTGCCAGCAGCGTAGGCGGACAGGGGCCGGACGAGCAGTACTTC
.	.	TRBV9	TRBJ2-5	CASSVQGRETQYF	TGTGCCAGCAGCGTGCAGGGGAGAGAGACCCAGTACTTC
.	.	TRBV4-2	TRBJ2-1	CASSPGVREQFF	TGTGCCAGCAGCCCCGGGGTACGGGAGCAGTTCTTC